The source of this T cell receptor beta chain is a study of blood T cell repertoires in COVID-19. In the study overall: COVID-19 samples, acute and convalescent, were from the United States, Italy and Spain.

V lost 1 base and J lost 6, with 11 bases in between. The CDR3 consists of 14 residues. Per the germline V gene, CDR1 is LGHNT and CDR2 is FRNRAP. Sequencing was performed with immunoSEQ multiplex PCR; in TCRdb, only in-frame clones are kept and a portion is missing. This sample has around 47,000 clones, with about 90% found just once. This TCR came from a man older than 75 with active or convalescent COVID-19. The chain combines TRBV12-5 with TRBJ2-3; weak D call: TRBD1 (5 bases). Sequencing was performed on peripheral blood. CDR3 sequence (DNA): TGTGCTAGTGGTTTGGACCAGGGTAGGGATACGCAGTATTTT. Translating it yields CASGLDQGRDTQYF.